This TCR beta chain emerged from a study of vaccination effects on CD4 cells after COVID-19. Study as a whole: Samples gathered post-vaccine arrived a median of 72 days past the second dose. Study-level findings and limits: Late after vaccination, infection- and vaccine-induced clones showed marked clonal contraction.

For this clone: What it recognizes is unknown.

Sequencing used immunoSEQ multiplex PCR; TCRdb keeps in-frame clones, though not all of them. The table lists tens of thousands of clones, nearly 80% of them singletons. V dropped 3 bases and J dropped 10 bases, with 14 bases sitting between them. The CDR3 has 12 amino acids. Germline CDR1 reads GTSNPN; CDR2 reads SVGIG (reference sequence). ViraFEST expansion of antigen-specific CD4+ T cells with viral peptide pools preceded sequencing. When less than 12 days of culture had elapsed, CD4+ T cells were isolated. Either the mRNA-1273 or the BNT162b2 vaccine was given to participants as two doses. The V gene is TRBV30, the J gene TRBJ2-3; a possible D gene is TRBD2 (6 bases). The specimen comprised CD4+ T cells from PBMCs cultured with SARS-CoV-2 spike peptides, sampled after COVID-19 vaccination. The receptor's source is a human donor who received a COVID-19 vaccine. Some clones in this sample may be carry-over from other donors' samples. CDR3: CAWSQTSIAQYF. CDR3 bases: TGTGCCTGGAGCCAAACTAGCATAGCGCAGTATTTT.